Listed below are T cell receptor beta chains from one sample, sequenced in a study of tumor and adjacent non-tumor tissue in lung cancer. TCRdb reanalysed the multiplex PCR reads using MiXCR and keeps one entry per CDR3 protein. This table has some 80,000 distinct CDR3 sequences, 72% appearing once. The specimen sequenced was lung tumor tissue. The source is a woman in her thirties or forties with non-small cell lung cancer. CDR3s include the opening cysteine and the closing phenylalanine or tryptophan. Fields, in order: CDR3 DNA, CDR3 protein, D gene, V gene, clone size, J gene. The D gene is left open where the match is weak. Only some rows state a clone size, as once, few, many or a class for expanded clones.

DNA: TGTGCCAACAGTCCCCGGGACGGGACTAGCACAGATACGCAATATTTT
CDR3: CANSPRDGTSTDTQYF
D: TRBD2
V: TRBV12-3/TRBV12-4
size: NA
J: TRBJ2-3

DNA: TGTGCTAACACCCCCCAGGCGTTAGCGGGGTTCCATACGCAGTATTTT
CDR3: CANTPQALAGFHTQYF
D: TRBD2
V: TRBV12-3/TRBV12-4
size: NA
J: TRBJ2-3

DNA: TGCGCCAGCGGGCGTGGGAACACTGAAGCTTTCTTT
CDR3: CASGRGNTEAFF
D: NA
V: TRBV10-2
size: many
J: TRBJ1-1

DNA: TGTGCCAGCAGACCACTAGTGGGGGCGGACAATGGGCAGTTCTTC
CDR3: CASRPLVGADNGQFF
D: NA
V: TRBV6-1
size: once
J: TRBJ2-1

DNA: TGCAGCGTTGATGTCCCCCCCGCAGATACGCATTATTTT
CDR3: CSVDVPPADTHYF
D: NA
V: TRBV29-1
size: NA
J: TRBJ2-3

DNA: TGCGCCAGCAGTGACGCAGGGGACTATGGGTACACCTTC
CDR3: CASSDAGDYGYTF
D: NA
V: TRBV10-2
size: NA
J: TRBJ1-2

DNA: TGTGCCAGTAGTTCTCGGACAGGGCCTACCGGTGGGAATGAGCAGTTCTTC
CDR3: CASSSRTGPTGGNEQFF
D: TRBD1
V: TRBV19
size: many
J: TRBJ2-1

DNA: TGTGCCAGCGGGCCTCCTATAGCGGGGGGCATAAATACGCAGTATTTT
CDR3: CASGPPIAGGINTQYF
D: TRBD2
V: TRBV11-2
size: NA
J: TRBJ2-3

DNA: TGTGCCAGCAGCGTAGGGACAGGGATCGGAGAGCAGTACTTC
CDR3: CASSVGTGIGEQYF
D: TRBD1
V: TRBV5-4
size: NA
J: TRBJ2-7

DNA: TGTGCCGGCATCAAGACGCTAGCTGCACTGTACAATGAGCAGTTCTTC
CDR3: CAGIKTLAALYNEQFF
D: NA
V: TRBV11-2
size: NA
J: TRBJ2-1

DNA: TGTACCAGCACCTTAAAGGGGGGGGCTAGCGGCGGGAATGAGCAGTTCTTC
CDR3: CTSTLKGGASGGNEQFF
D: NA
V: TRBV7-9
size: NA
J: TRBJ2-1

DNA: TGTGCCAGCAGCTTAGAGGGGGAGACCCAGTACTTC
CDR3: CASSLEGETQYF
D: NA
V: TRBV5-1
size: medium-sized
J: TRBJ2-5

DNA: TGTAGCCTTGGAAGTAGCAACCGCAAGCAGTACTTC
CDR3: CSLGSSNRKQYF
D: NA
V: TRBV29-1
size: NA
J: TRBJ2-7

DNA: TGCGCCAGCAGCACGGCGGTGGGCCAGGATGAGCAGCTCTTC
CDR3: CASSTAVGQDEQLF
D: NA
V: TRBV4-1
size: NA
J: TRBJ2-1

DNA: TGCTGCGACCCGGGTCGGGACAGGTTCGAGCAGTACTTC
CDR3: CCDPGRDRFEQYF
D: TRBD1
V: TRBV29-1
size: few
J: TRBJ2-7

DNA: TGTACCAGCAGTTACTCCCTCTCAAGGGGATTCGGGGCCAGCGTCCTGACTTTC
CDR3: CTSSYSLSRGFGASVLTF
D: NA
V: TRBV6-5
size: NA
J: TRBJ2-6

DNA: TGCGTCAGTAGCCAAGGTAGTCGGGGACCCGAGCAGTACTTC
CDR3: CVSSQGSRGPEQYF
D: NA
V: TRBV4-1
size: NA
J: TRBJ2-7

DNA: NA
CDR3: CASSFVVGSGSNQPRHF
D: NA
V: TRBV5-5
size: NA
J: TRBJ1-5

DNA: TGTGCCAGTAGCTCCCATGGAGGGGGGGCCAGCGAGACACAGTACTTC
CDR3: CASSSHGGGASETQYF
D: NA
V: TRBV11-2
size: NA
J: TRBJ2-5

DNA: TGTGCCAGTAGCATCCCCGGAGCCGTAGGTGAGCAGCTCTTC
CDR3: CASSIPGAVGEQLF
D: NA
V: TRBV11-2
size: NA
J: TRBJ2-1